This T cell receptor beta chain was captured by sequencing in a study of control samples from healthy donors and cancer patients. TCRdb keeps only in-frame clones here, not all; method: immunoSEQ multiplex PCR. The sample records about 410,000 clones, roughly 90% being singletons. The germline CDR1 and CDR2 sequences are MNHNS and SASEGT. Germline trimming cut 2 bases from V and 5 bases from J; bases unmatched to any gene: 9. CDR3 size: 16 residues. The sequence came from a man in his forties or fifties with head and neck cancer. Sequencing used PBMCs. The rearrangement links TRBV6-1 to TRBJ1-2, with TRBD1 identical over 9 bases. This CDR3 reads CASSESLGQGFYGYTF. The CDR3, as DNA: TGTGCCAGCAGTGAAAGCCTCGGACAGGGGTTTTATGGCTACACCTTC.